A single sample is the source of the 25 T cell receptor beta chains below, sequenced in a study of naive and memory T cell subsets. The library had UMIs added by 3' ligation of an oligonucleotide to TCR cDNA. Four PCR rounds used nested alpha and beta constant region primers plus the SP2 primer. MiXCR was run by TCRdb on the 5' RACE reads, yielding one entry per CDR3 protein. The table has approximately 49,000 distinct CDR3 sequences, roughly 4.7% seen once. The origin of the receptors is a female donor in good health.

This clonotype came up many times. The chain links TRBV7-6 to TRBJ2-1; perhaps D is TRBD1 or TRBD2 (5 bases each). From germline, CDR1 is SGHVS and CDR2 FNYEAQ. V shed 6 bases and J shed 6 bases, with 15 bases lying between them. The CDR3 sequence is 14 residues long. The CDR3 is CASRQTGTSNEQFF. The CDR3 DNA reads as TGTGCCAGCAGGCAAACCGGGACGAGCAATGAGCAGTTCTTC.

The CDR3 reads CASSSGQGVTGELFF. The CDR3 DNA reads TGTGCCAGCAGTTCGGGACAGGGTGTGACCGGGGAGCTGTTTTTT. The genes are TRBV28 and TRBJ2-2; 9 bases fit TRBD1. CDR1 and CDR2 from the germline V gene are MDHEN and SYDVKM. CDR3 size: 15 residues. Losses at the gene ends were 4 bases for V and 5 bases for J; bases not matched to a gene: 5.

This clonotype showed up many times. The rearrangement links TRBV28 to TRBJ2-7; no clear D gene. Trimming took off 4 bases at V and 3 bases at J, with 13 bases between the two ends. The V gene's germline CDR1 is MDHEN and CDR2 SYDVKM. This CDR3 contains 14 residues. The CDR3 region is CASSYRASFYEQYF. The CDR3 DNA is TGTGCCAGCAGTTATCGGGCAAGCTTCTACGAGCAGTACTTC.

This clonotype was seen many times. This chain connects TRBV15 to TRBJ2-3; 8 positions match TRBD1. CDR1 and CDR2 from the germline V gene are LNHNV and YYDKDF (reference sequence). The CDR3 is 16 amino acids. V shed 0 bases, J shed 3 bases, and the junction held 5 bases outside the gene matches. The CDR3 nucleotides are TGTGCCACCAGCAGAGATCAGGGGGCGAGAACAGATACGCAGTATTTT. Translation: CATSRDQGARTDTQYF.

This clonotype was counted at least ten times. The chain carries TRBV20-1 and TRBJ1-4; the D gene is possibly TRBD1 (6 bases). V was cut by 6 bases and J by 6 bases, with 20 bases left in between. The CDR3 loop spans 15 amino acids. CDR1 and CDR2 (germline): DFQATT, SNEGSKA (reference sequence). This CDR3 is CSATTRGGLHEKLFF. CDR3 nucleotide sequence: TGCAGTGCCACGACGCGGGGGGGGCTCCATGAAAAACTGTTTTTT.

This clonotype was found many times. The gene calls are TRBV2 and TRBJ2-2, with D possibly matching TRBD2 (5 bases). The CDR3 is 14 amino acids. The V gene lost 6 bases and the J gene lost 0 bases, with 8 bases spanning the gap. Germline CDR1 and CDR2: SNHLY and FYNNEI. This CDR3 reads CASRTGTNTGELFF. DNA of the CDR3: TGTGCCAGCAGGACCGGGACGAACACCGGGGAGCTGTTTTTT.

The table lists this clonotype with a few counts. The chain combines TRBV4-2 with TRBJ2-1; a weak D match, TRBD2 (6 bases). Trimming left V 4 bases short and J 9 bases short, with 13 bases between. CDR3 length equals 13 residues. Germline CDR1 reads LGHNA; CDR2 reads YNFKEQ. The CDR3 protein is CASSPTSLSEQFF. CDR3 bases: TGTGCCAGCAGCCCGACTAGTTTGAGTGAGCAGTTCTTC.

At least ten counts were recorded for this clonotype. The chain has TRBV27 and TRBJ2-2; D possibly corresponds to TRBD2 (5 bases). Germline values: CDR1 MNHEY, CDR2 SMNVEV (reference sequence). The CDR3 length is 13 residues. V lost 5 bases and J lost 6, with 10 bases in between. CDR3 region: CASSPGGSGELFF. The CDR3 DNA reads TGTGCCAGCAGTCCTGGCGGGTCCGGGGAGCTGTTTTTT.

This clonotype was detected ten times or more. The rearrangement links TRBV10-3 to TRBJ2-1, with 9 bases fitting TRBD2. The CDR3 consists of 18 residues. Germline CDR1 reads ENHRY; CDR2 reads SYGVKD. The J segment lost 3 bases and the V segment lost 0 bases, leaving 9 bases of the junction unmatched. Here the CDR3 DNA reads TGTGCCATCAGTGAGTCGGTTAGCGGGAGTGCGAACTACAATGAGCAGTTCTTC. Residues: CAISESVSGSANYNEQFF.

There are many counts of this clonotype. The rearrangement joins TRBV25-1 to TRBJ2-7; perhaps TRBD1 as D (6 bases). Per germline, CDR1 MGHDK and CDR2 SYGVNS. This CDR3 has 14 residues. V lost 4 bases, J lost 2 bases, and 12 bases lay in between. This CDR3 is CASSGQGKAYEQYF. CDR3 coding DNA: TGTGCCAGCAGTGGGCAGGGGAAGGCCTACGAGCAGTACTTC.

This clonotype came up many times. This rearrangement joins TRBV20-1 to TRBJ2-5, with 10 bases identical to TRBD2. This CDR3 comprises 16 residues. Germline trimming cut 0 bases from V and 4 bases from J; bases unmatched to any gene: 8. Germline CDR1 is DFQATT and CDR2 is SNEGSKA (reference sequence). The CDR3, as DNA: TGCAGTGCTAGAGATACTAGCGGGATGTTTCGAGAGACCCAGTACTTC. The encoded protein is CSARDTSGMFRETQYF.

This rearrangement joins TRBV28 to TRBJ2-1, with 13 bases fitting TRBD2. Germline V gene sequence: CDR1 MDHEN, CDR2 SYDVKM. The J segment lost 12 bases and the V segment lost 2 bases, leaving 13 bases of the junction unmatched. The CDR3 spans 17 residues. In DNA form, the CDR3 reads TGTGCCAGCAGTTTAGGACTAGCGGGGGTTCAGTGGCAGGTGCAGTTCTTC. As protein: CASSLGLAGVQWQVQFF.

This clonotype was recorded at least ten times. The V gene is TRBV18, the J gene TRBJ2-1, with D uncertain. The V gene lost 3 bases and the J gene lost 7 bases, with 16 bases spanning the gap. The germline CDR1 and CDR2 sequences are KGHSH and LQKENI. There are 15 residues in the CDR3. The CDR3 DNA follows: TGTGCCAGCTCACCCTTCCGGAACTATCGGAATGAGCAGTTCTTC. Protein product: CASSPFRNYRNEQFF.

This clonotype was counted many times. The chain couples TRBV3-1 to TRBJ2-7; no definite D call. CDR3 length: 14 residues. Germline-derived CDR1 and CDR2 are LGHDT and YNNKEL (reference sequence). V dropped 2 bases and J dropped 0 bases, with 8 bases sitting between them. The CDR3 coding sequence is TGTGCCAGCAGCCAACAGTTGAGCTCCTACGAGCAGTACTTC. It is translated as CASSQQLSSYEQYF.

This clonotype was seen at least ten times. V gene TRBV5-1 combines with J gene TRBJ2-7; D uncertain. In germline, CDR1 is SGHRS, CDR2 YFSETQ. This CDR3 is 15 amino acids long. Trimming pared 0 bases from V and 1 base from J, leaving 11 bases between. As DNA, the CDR3 is TGCGCCAGCAGCTTGGACGGCGCGAGATCCTACGAGCAGTACTTC. Translation: CASSLDGARSYEQYF.

This clonotype has only a few counts. The rearrangement links TRBV28 to TRBJ2-6, with no clear D. This CDR3 spans 12 amino acids. The V gene's germline CDR1 is MDHEN and CDR2 SYDVKM. Deletions cut 6 bases from V and 1 base from J, with 1 base between. Here the CDR3 DNA reads TGTGCCAGCAGATCTGGGGCCAACGTCCTGACTTTC. It is translated as CASRSGANVLTF.

This clonotype occurred a few times. The chain combines TRBV7-9 with TRBJ2-7; perhaps TRBD1 as D (6 bases). The CDR3 has 15 residues. Trimming took 7 bases from V and 3 from J, leaving 19 bases between them. The germline V gene encodes CDR1 SEHNR and CDR2 FQNEAQ (reference sequence). The CDR3 protein is CASISLGQGNYEQYF. Written as DNA, the CDR3 is TGTGCCAGCATTAGTTTGGGACAAGGGAACTACGAGCAGTACTTC.

With respect to this clonotype: This may come from a read error, since a much larger clone is one base off. The chain uses TRBV20-1 and TRBJ1-2; a weak D match, TRBD1 (6 bases). CDR1 and CDR2 (germline): DFQATT, SNEGSKA (reference sequence). There are 15 residues in the CDR3. CDR3 DNA: TGCAGTGCTATTGGACAGAAAATTTTTAACTATGGCGACACCTTC. This codes for CSAIGQKIFNYGDTF.

This clonotype was seen ten or more times. The chain links TRBV6-2 or TRBV6-3 to TRBJ2-5; TRBD2 aligns across 14 bases. The V gene's germline CDR1 is MNHEY and CDR2 SVGEGT. The CDR3 runs to 15 residues. Unmatched junction bases numbered 3, after V lost 6 bases and J lost 3 bases. In nucleotides, the CDR3 is TGTGCCAGCAGGGGACTAGCGGGAGTCAAAGAGACCCAGTACTTC. Protein sequence: CASRGLAGVKETQYF.

This clonotype was detected many times. The chain links TRBV7-2 to TRBJ2-7, with 15 bases lining up with TRBD2. The CDR3 is 16 amino acids. From germline, CDR1 is SGHTA and CDR2 FQGNSA. The V gene end was trimmed by 6 bases and the J gene end by 5 bases; junction bases not matched to a gene: 8. CDR3 sequence reads: CASRPGLAGGIDEQYF. CDR3 in DNA: TGTGCCAGCAGACCGGGACTAGCGGGAGGTATCGACGAGCAGTACTTC.

This clonotype was recorded many times. The gene calls are TRBV28 and TRBJ2-6; either TRBD1 or TRBD2 may supply D (5 bases each). This CDR3 has 17 amino acids. The germline V gene encodes CDR1 MDHEN and CDR2 SYDVKM. The V and J ends lost 7 bases and 0 bases respectively, with 16 bases between them. The CDR3 here is CASNRTGRRSGANVLTF. The CDR3 coding sequence is TGTGCCAGCAACCGGACGGGACGTCGCTCTGGGGCCAACGTCCTGACTTTC.

Ten or more counts support this clonotype. This rearrangement joins TRBV29-1 to TRBJ2-1, with 8 bases matching TRBD1. CDR1 is SQVTM and CDR2 is ANQGSEA in the germline V gene. The CDR3 is 16 residues long. DNA of the CDR3: TGCAGTATAATTGGCCGAGGGACAGGCGTAAACAATGAGCAGTTCTTC. This encodes CSIIGRGTGVNNEQFF.

This clonotype was seen at least ten times. The chain carries TRBV29-1 and TRBJ2-7; 9 bases line up with TRBD1. In germline, CDR1 is SQVTM, CDR2 ANQGSEA. V shed 0 bases, J shed 3 bases, and the junction held 3 bases outside the gene matches. This CDR3 is 14 amino acids long. The CDR3 is CSVEEGQGSYEQYF. CDR3 DNA sequence: TGCAGCGTTGAAGAGGGACAGGGAAGCTACGAGCAGTACTTC.

This clonotype was seen ten or more times. The CDR3 region is CASSFGLAGRSYNEQFF. In DNA, the CDR3 is TGTGCCAGCAGTTTTGGGCTAGCGGGCCGCTCCTACAATGAGCAGTTCTTC. The chain joins TRBV12-3 or TRBV12-4 to TRBJ2-1; TRBD2 matches at 8 bases. There are 17 residues in the CDR3. V dropped 3 bases and J dropped 0; count of bases not matched to a gene: 7.

This clonotype was found many times. The chain is built from TRBV7-8 and TRBJ2-2; D is unclear. V lost 3 bases, J lost 4 bases, and 12 bases lay in between. The CDR3 length is 15 residues. The germline V gene has CDR1 SGHVS and CDR2 FQNEAQ. CDR3 region: CASSLARFGTGELFF. CDR3 sequence (DNA): TGTGCCAGCAGCTTGGCTAGATTCGGCACCGGGGAGCTGTTTTTT.